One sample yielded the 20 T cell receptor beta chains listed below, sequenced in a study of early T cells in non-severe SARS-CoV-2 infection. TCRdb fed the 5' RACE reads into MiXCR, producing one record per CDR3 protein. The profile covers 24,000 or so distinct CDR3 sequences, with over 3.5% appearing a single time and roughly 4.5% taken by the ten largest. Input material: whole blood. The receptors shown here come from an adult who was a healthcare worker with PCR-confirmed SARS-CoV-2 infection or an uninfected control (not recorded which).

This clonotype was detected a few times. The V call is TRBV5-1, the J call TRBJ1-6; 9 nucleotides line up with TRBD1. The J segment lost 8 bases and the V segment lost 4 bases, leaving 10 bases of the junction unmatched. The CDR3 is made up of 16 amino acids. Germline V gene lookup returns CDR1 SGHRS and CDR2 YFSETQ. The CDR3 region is CASSTRTGDGDSPLHF. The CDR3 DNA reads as TGCGCCAGCAGCACCCGGACAGGGGACGGGGATTCACCCCTCCACTTT.

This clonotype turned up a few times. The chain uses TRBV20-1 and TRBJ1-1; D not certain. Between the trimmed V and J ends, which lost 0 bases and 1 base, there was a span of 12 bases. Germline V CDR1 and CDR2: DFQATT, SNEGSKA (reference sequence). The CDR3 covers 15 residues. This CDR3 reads CSARDVIFGNTEAFF. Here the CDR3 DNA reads TGCAGTGCTAGAGATGTCATCTTCGGGAACACTGAAGCTTTCTTT.

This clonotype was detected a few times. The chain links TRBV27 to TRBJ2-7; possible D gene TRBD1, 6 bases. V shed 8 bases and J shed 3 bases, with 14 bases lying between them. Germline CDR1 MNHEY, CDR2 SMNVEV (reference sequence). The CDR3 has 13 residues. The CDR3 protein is CASAPTGIYEQYF. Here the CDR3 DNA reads TGTGCCAGCGCCCCCACAGGGATCTACGAGCAGTACTTC.

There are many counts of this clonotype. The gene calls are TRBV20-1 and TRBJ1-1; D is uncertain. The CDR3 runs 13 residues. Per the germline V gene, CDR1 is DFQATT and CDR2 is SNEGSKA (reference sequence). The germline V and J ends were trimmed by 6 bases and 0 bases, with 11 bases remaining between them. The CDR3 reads CSAIREMNTEAFF. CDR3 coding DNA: TGCAGTGCGATTAGGGAAATGAACACTGAAGCTTTCTTT.

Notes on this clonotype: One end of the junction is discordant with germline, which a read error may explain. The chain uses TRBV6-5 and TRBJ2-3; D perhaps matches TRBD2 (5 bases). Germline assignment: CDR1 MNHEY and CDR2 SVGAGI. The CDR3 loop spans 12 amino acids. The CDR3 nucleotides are TGTGCGAGCAGAGTGGGAGAGGCTACGCAGTATTTT. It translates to CASRVGEATQYF.

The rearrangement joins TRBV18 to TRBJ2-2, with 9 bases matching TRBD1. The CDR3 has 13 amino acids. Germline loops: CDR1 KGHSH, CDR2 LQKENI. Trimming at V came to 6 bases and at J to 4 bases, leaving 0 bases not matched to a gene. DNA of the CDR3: TGTGCCAGCTCGGGACAGGGCACCGGGGAGCTGTTTTTT. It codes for CASSGQGTGELFF.

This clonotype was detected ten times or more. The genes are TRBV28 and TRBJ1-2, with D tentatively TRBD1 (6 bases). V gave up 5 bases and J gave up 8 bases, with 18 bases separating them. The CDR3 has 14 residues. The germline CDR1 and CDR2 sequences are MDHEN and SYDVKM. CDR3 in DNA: TGTGCCAGCAGTATTAGTATCACACAGGGAGGCTACACCTTC. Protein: CASSISITQGGYTF.

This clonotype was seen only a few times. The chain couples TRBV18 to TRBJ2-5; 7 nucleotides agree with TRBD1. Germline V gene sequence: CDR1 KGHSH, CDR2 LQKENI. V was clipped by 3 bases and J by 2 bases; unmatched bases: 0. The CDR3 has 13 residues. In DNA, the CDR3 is TGTGCCAGCTCACCGGGACAGCAAGAGACCCAGTACTTC. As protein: CASSPGQQETQYF.

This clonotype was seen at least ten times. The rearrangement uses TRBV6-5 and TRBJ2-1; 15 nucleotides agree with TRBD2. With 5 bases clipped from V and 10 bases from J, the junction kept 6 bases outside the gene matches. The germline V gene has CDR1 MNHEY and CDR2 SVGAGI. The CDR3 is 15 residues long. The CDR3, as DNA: TGTGCCAGCAGTAAGTCCGGGACTAGCGGGAGGGAGCAGTTCTTC. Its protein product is CASSKSGTSGREQFF.

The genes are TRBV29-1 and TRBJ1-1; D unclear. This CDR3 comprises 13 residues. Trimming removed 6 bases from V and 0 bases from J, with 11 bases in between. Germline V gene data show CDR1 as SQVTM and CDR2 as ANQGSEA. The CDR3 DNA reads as TGCAGCGTGCTCCAGGAGATGAACACTGAAGCTTTCTTT. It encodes CSVLQEMNTEAFF.

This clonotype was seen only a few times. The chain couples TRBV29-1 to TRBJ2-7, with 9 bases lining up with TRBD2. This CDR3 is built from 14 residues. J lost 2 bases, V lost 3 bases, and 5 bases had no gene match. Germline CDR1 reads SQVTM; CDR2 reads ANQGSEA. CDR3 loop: CSVEASGTTYEQYF. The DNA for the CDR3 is TGCAGCGTTGAGGCTAGCGGGACGACCTACGAGCAGTACTTC.

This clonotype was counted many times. The DNA for the CDR3 is TGTGCCAGCACCCTACCCCGACCCTACGAGCAGTACTTC. The encoded protein is CASTLPRPYEQYF. The chain carries TRBV28 and TRBJ2-7; D unresolved. V lost 7 bases to trimming and J lost 2 bases, with 12 bases between them. This CDR3 is built from 13 residues. Germline CDR1 reads MDHEN; CDR2 reads SYDVKM.

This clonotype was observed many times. The CDR3 DNA reads TGCAGTGCTAGAGCTCTTGGGGGTGAAGCTTTCTTT. Translated, it gives CSARALGGEAFF. V gene TRBV20-1 combines with J gene TRBJ1-1; D might be TRBD1 (5 bases). Trimming removed 1 base at V and 7 bases at J, with 10 bases between. Germline V gene data show CDR1 as DFQATT and CDR2 as SNEGSKA (reference sequence). The CDR3 has 12 residues.

The CDR3 sequence is CASSEQQADYGYTF. The CDR3 DNA reads as TGTGCCAGCAGTGAACAACAGGCGGACTATGGCTACACCTTC. This chain connects TRBV6-1 to TRBJ1-2; D perhaps matches TRBD1 (5 bases). The V gene's germline CDR1 is MNHNS and CDR2 SASEGT. This CDR3 comprises 14 residues. V dropped 2 bases and J dropped 3 bases, with 10 bases sitting between them.

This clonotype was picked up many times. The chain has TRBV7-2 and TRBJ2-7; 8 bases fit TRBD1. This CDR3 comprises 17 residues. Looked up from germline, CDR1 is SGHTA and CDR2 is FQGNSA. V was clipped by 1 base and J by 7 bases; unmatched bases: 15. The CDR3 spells CASSLGWGQAITGEQYF. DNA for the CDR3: TGTGCCAGCAGCTTAGGATGGGGACAGGCGATAACGGGAGAGCAGTACTTC.

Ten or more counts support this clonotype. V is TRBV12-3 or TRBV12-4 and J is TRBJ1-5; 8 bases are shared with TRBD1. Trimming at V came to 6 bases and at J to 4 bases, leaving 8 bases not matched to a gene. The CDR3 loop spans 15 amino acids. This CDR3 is CASSRPDRANQPQHF. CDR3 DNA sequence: TGTGCCAGCAGCCGTCCGGACAGGGCTAATCAGCCCCAGCATTTT.

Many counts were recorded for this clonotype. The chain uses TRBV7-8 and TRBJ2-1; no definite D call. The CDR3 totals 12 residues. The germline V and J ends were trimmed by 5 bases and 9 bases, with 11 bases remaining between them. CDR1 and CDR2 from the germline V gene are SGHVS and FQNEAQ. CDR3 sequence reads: CASSHGRTEQFF. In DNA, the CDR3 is TGTGCCAGCAGCCACGGCCGGACTGAGCAGTTCTTC. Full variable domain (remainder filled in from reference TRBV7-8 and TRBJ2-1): GAGVSQSPRYKVAKRGQDVALRCDPISGHVSLFWYQQALGQGPEFLTYFQNEAQLDKSGLPSDRFFAERPEGSVSTLKIQRTQQEDSAVYLCASSHGRTEQFFGPGTRLTVL.

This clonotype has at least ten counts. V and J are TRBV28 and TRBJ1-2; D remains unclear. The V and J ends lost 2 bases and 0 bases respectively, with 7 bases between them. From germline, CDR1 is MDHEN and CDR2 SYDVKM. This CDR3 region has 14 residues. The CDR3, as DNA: TGTGCCAGCAGTTTAGGCAGAGCTAACTATGGCTACACCTTC. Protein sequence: CASSLGRANYGYTF.

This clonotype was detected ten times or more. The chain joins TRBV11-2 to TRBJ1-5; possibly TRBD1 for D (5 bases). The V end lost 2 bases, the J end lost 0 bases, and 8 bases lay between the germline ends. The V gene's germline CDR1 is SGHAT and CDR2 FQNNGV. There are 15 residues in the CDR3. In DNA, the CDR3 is TGTGCCAGCAGCTTAAACGGGGGTAGCAATCAGCCCCAGCATTTT. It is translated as CASSLNGGSNQPQHF.

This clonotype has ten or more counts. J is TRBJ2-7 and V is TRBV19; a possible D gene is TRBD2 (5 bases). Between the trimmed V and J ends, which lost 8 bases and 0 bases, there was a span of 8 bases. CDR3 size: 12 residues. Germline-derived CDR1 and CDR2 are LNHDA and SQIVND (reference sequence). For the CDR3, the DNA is TGTGCCAGTTCCGGGAACTCCTACGAGCAGTACTTC. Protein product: CASSGNSYEQYF.